This TCR beta chain is from a study of PD-1 blockade in mismatch repair-deficient tumors. CDR1 and CDR2 from the germline V gene are MGHRA and YSYEKL. This CDR3 comprises 16 residues. Trimming took 0 bases from V and 1 from J, leaving 12 bases between them. Data came from immunoSEQ multiplex PCR; TCRdb stores just in-frame clones and leaves some out. The data show approximately 120,000 clones, around 83% seen once. The rearrangement links TRBV4-1 to TRBJ2-5; TRBD2 is a possible D gene (7 bases). This receptor was taken from an adult with mismatch repair-deficient cancer. Sequencing used peripheral blood, obtained 44 weeks after starting pembrolizumab. For the CDR3, the DNA is TGCGCCAGCAGCCAAGATGGGGGGGCCCCCCAAGAGACCCAGTACTTC. Translated: CASSQDGGAPQETQYF.